Each of the 7 T cell receptor beta chains below was sequenced from the same sample in a study of cytomegalovirus exposure and HLA in healthy donors. It was with 60 Vbeta and 13 Jbeta primers that the PCR ran. Data came from immunoSEQ multiplex PCR; TCRdb stores just in-frame clones and leaves some out. Of some 150,000 clones listed, about 80% are singletons. The sequencing sample was made of PBMCs. Receptors originate from a man aged 25 to 40 in good health and CMV-seronegative.

The genes are TRBV7-9 and TRBJ1-6; 7 bases are a match to TRBD1. V gave up 2 bases and J gave up 5 bases; unmatched junction bases: 9. Looked up from germline, CDR1 is SEHNR and CDR2 is FQNEAQ (reference sequence). The CDR3 runs to 17 residues. The CDR3 reads CASSLNDRVVDNSPLHF. The CDR3 DNA reads TGTGCCAGCAGCTTAAATGACAGGGTTGTGGATAATTCACCCCTCCACTTT.

This clone was picked up a small number of times. The chain links TRBV6-5 to TRBJ2-7, with D possibly TRBD1 on 5 matching bases. Germline lookup yields CDR1 MNHEY and CDR2 SVGAGI. The CDR3 covers 14 residues. V lost 3 bases, J lost 4 bases, and 13 bases lay in between. The DNA for the CDR3 is TGTGCCAGCAGTTATGGGGCAGAACCTTACGAGCAGTACTTC. Its translation is CASSYGAEPYEQYF.

This clone has just a few counts. This rearrangement joins TRBV11-2 to TRBJ1-5; TRBD1 matches 7 bases. The germline gives CDR1 SGHAT, CDR2 FQNNGV. J was trimmed by 5 bases and V by 5 bases; bases with no gene match: 3. There are 13 residues in the CDR3. The CDR3 region is CASSQDRDQPQHF. CDR3 sequence (DNA): TGTGCCAGCAGCCAAGACAGGGATCAGCCCCAGCATTTT. Complete variable domain (other parts from reference TRBV11-2 and TRBJ1-5): EAGVAQSPRYKIIEKRQSVAFWCNPISGHATLYWYQQILGQGPKLLIQFQNNGVVDDSQLPKDRFSAERLKGVDSTLKIQPAKLEDSAVYLCASSQDRDQPQHFGDGTRLSIL.

This chain connects TRBV9 to TRBJ2-5; 7 bases match TRBD1. Germline V gene lookup returns CDR1 SGDLS and CDR2 YYNGEE. The junction had 6 bases not matched to a gene; V was cut back by 3 bases and J by 4 bases. CDR3 size: 14 residues. The CDR3 coding sequence is TGTGCCAGCAGCGGAAGGGGGCGCGGAGAGACCCAGTACTTC. This translates into CASSGRGRGETQYF.

This clone appeared a single time. The chain couples TRBV11-2 to TRBJ2-7; D is possibly TRBD1 (5 bases). Per the germline V gene, CDR1 is SGHAT and CDR2 is FQNNGV. The CDR3 spans 14 residues. The V end was cut by 1 base, the J end by 3 bases, with 10 bases between. CDR3 loop: CASSLGSGYYEQYF. Written as DNA, the CDR3 is TGTGCCAGCAGCTTAGGATCAGGGTACTACGAGCAGTACTTC. Based on the CDR3 plus reference TRBV11-2 and TRBJ2-7, the full variable domain is EAGVAQSPRYKIIEKRQSVAFWCNPISGHATLYWYQQILGQGPKLLIQFQNNGVVDDSQLPKDRFSAERLKGVDSTLKIQPAKLEDSAVYLCASSLGSGYYEQYFGPGTRLTVT.

CDR3 sequence (DNA): TGTGCCAGCAGTTACTTCCGGACAGGCTACGAGCAGTACTTC. It is translated as CASSYFRTGYEQYF. This chain uses TRBV6-5 with TRBJ2-7, with 7 bases identical to TRBD1. The CDR3 is made up of 14 amino acids. The germline V gene encodes CDR1 MNHEY and CDR2 SVGAGI. The ends lost 1 base at V and 3 bases at J; junction bases unmatched: 3.

The chain uses TRBV18 and TRBJ1-1; 7 bases line up with TRBD1. Germline V gives CDR1 KGHSH, CDR2 LQKENI. V lost 6 bases to trimming and J lost 7 bases; unmatched junction nucleotides: 17. The CDR3 sequence is 16 residues long. The CDR3 bases are TGTGCCAGCTCTCCTGACAGGGCCACGGATATTATTGAAGCTTTCTTT. Protein: CASSPDRATDIIEAFF.